This T cell receptor beta chain was recorded in a study of radiotherapy plus CTLA-4 blockade in lung cancer. As for the study in general: Objective responses arose in roughly 20% of patients, and roughly 31% experienced disease control. Study results and caveats: Tumor-origin TCR clones grew in blood after radiotherapy plus ipilimumab.

Focal radiation plus CTLA-4 blockade with ipilimumab was given to patients with chemo-refractory metastatic non-small-cell lung cancer. The CDR3 runs to 16 residues. Unmatched junction bases numbered 8, after V lost 2 bases and J lost 3 bases. CDR1 is SGHDT, CDR2 YYEEEE, per germline. Some clones are missing from TCRdb's copy, which holds only in-frame ones; the method was immunoSEQ multiplex PCR. The sample consists of about 72,000 clones, over 65% of them appearing once. This clone showed up just once. Its antigen is not identified. The material was peripheral blood, obtained from a patient treated with radiotherapy plus ipilimumab. V gene TRBV5-6 combines with J gene TRBJ2-7; 10 bases agree with TRBD1. This receptor was identified in a human donor with non-small cell lung cancer who had a complete response to radiotherapy plus ipilimumab. The CDR3 DNA reads as TGTGCCAGCAGCTTTTTTAGCCGGGACAGGGGCTACGAGCAGTACGTC. Its protein product is CASSFFSRDRGYEQYV.